The present entry profiles one T cell receptor beta chain with its context. For every subset, genomic DNA was evenly distributed across several immunoSEQ plates. Clones were read by immunoSEQ multiplex PCR, and TCRdb kept only the in-frame ones, dropping some. The sample has hundreds of thousands of clones, about nine tenths seen once. The data were taken from a study of shared clonotypes between healthy human individuals. The CDR3 consists of 12 residues. Per germline, CDR1 LNHDA and CDR2 SQIVND (reference sequence). Trimming removed 6 bases from V and 4 bases from J; junction bases left unmatched: 3. CD45RO+ cells joined CCR7-negative CD45RA+ TemRA cells to form CD8 memory.

Sequencing was carried out using memory CD8+ T cells sorted from blood. Subset denoted: CD45RO+ cells pooled with CCR7-negative TemRA cells. The chain employs TRBV19 and TRBJ2-7; 7 bases fit TRBD2. This sequence originates from a man younger than 35 in good health. CDR3 in DNA: TGTGCCAGTAGGGGGGAGGGTTACGAGCAGTACTTC. It yields the protein CASRGEGYEQYF.